This TCR beta chain was found in a study of CD8+ T cells in alopecia areata. Losses at the gene ends were 3 bases for V and 10 bases for J; bases not matched to a gene: 2. Germline CDR1 and CDR2: SQVTM and ANQGSEA. The CDR3 is 11 amino acids. The authors extracted RNA and reverse transcribed it into cDNA as the sequencing template. Sequencing was performed with immunoSEQ multiplex PCR; in TCRdb, only in-frame clones are kept and a portion is missing. The sample lists roughly 120,000 clones, 55% to 70% occurring once. The gene calls are TRBV29-1 and TRBJ1-1, with TRBD1 identical over 10 bases. Sequenced input: CD4+ T cells sorted from blood. The receptor was isolated from a human donor in good health. CDR3 sequence reads: CSVEGTGVAFF. DNA of the CDR3: TGCAGCGTTGAGGGGACAGGGGTAGCTTTCTTT.